The 23 T cell receptor beta chains below were found in one sample sequenced in a study of T cell repertoires in cytomegalovirus infection. Which antigens these TCRs recognize remains unknown. TCRdb re-analysed the reads in MiXCR, keeping a single row per CDR3 protein. The sample lists 830,000 or so distinct CDR3 sequences; over 25% were seen once. The specimen comprised cultured CD8+ T cells from PBMCs, sampled from culture after CMV antigen stimulation. These receptors were collected from a human donor in good health (CMV status not recorded). Some clones in this sample may be carry-over from other donors' samples.

This clonotype was detected many times. The chain has TRBV12-3 or TRBV12-4 and TRBJ2-5, with D possibly being TRBD1 (5 bases). V lost 3 bases and J 1 base, leaving 21 bases between the germline ends. The CDR3 loop spans 18 amino acids. The CDR3 here is CASSFEVPGQPFQETQYF. In DNA form, the CDR3 reads TGTGCCAGCAGTTTTGAGGTCCCAGGACAACCCTTCCAAGAGACCCAGTACTTC.

This clonotype showed up just a few times. This rearrangement joins TRBV7-9 to TRBJ2-3; D is possibly TRBD1 (5 bases). The CDR3 is 16 residues long. Germline V CDR1 and CDR2: SEHNR, FQNEAQ (reference sequence). The V end was cut by 3 bases, the J end by 0 bases, with 13 bases between. The CDR3 region has the DNA TGTGCCAGCAGCTTCCGACAGAAATCTAGCACAGATACGCAGTATTTT. Amino acid sequence: CASSFRQKSSTDTQYF.

This clonotype was seen more than once but under ten times. The V call is TRBV27, the J call TRBJ2-5, with D maybe TRBD1 (6 bases). CDR1 and CDR2 from the germline V gene are MNHEY and SMNVEV (reference sequence). Trimming took off 6 bases at V and 1 base at J, with 15 bases between the two ends. This CDR3 is 15 amino acids long. The CDR3 sequence is CASSPIQGTQETQYF. The CDR3 DNA reads TGTGCCAGCAGCCCAATACAGGGAACCCAAGAGACCCAGTACTTC.

This rearrangement joins TRBV28 to TRBJ2-3, with D perhaps matching TRBD1 (7 bases). Trimming took 6 bases from V and 2 from J, leaving 30 bases between them. The CDR3 is 20 amino acids. Per the germline V gene, CDR1 is MDHEN and CDR2 is SYDVKM. CDR3 nucleotides: TGTGCCAGCAGCCCCGACAGGGCGGGTGCCCGGGGGATATCCACAGATACGCAGTATTTT. This sequence encodes CASSPDRAGARGISTDTQYF. Full variable domain (remainder filled in from reference TRBV28 and TRBJ2-3): DVKVTQSSRYLVKRTGEKVFLECVQDMDHENMFWYRQDPGLGLRLIYFSYDVKMKEKGDIPEGYSVSREKKERFSLILESASTNQTSMYLCASSPDRAGARGISTDTQYFGPGTRLTVL.

The chain combines TRBV7-9 with TRBJ1-3, with D unresolved. V lost 4 bases and J 3 bases, leaving 13 bases between the germline ends. The CDR3 is made up of 15 amino acids. CDR1 SEHNR and CDR2 FQNEAQ come from the germline V gene (reference sequence). The CDR3 loop is CASSSPGLDGNTIYF. The CDR3 coding sequence is TGTGCCAGCAGCTCTCCCGGACTGGATGGAAACACCATATATTTT.

The chain recombines TRBV19 with TRBJ1-5; D is unclear. This CDR3 comprises 16 residues. Germline values: CDR1 LNHDA, CDR2 SQIVND (reference sequence). With 1 base removed from V and 2 bases from J, the gap between germline ends came to 12 bases. The CDR3 region is CASSIGWRARNQPQHF. In DNA, the CDR3 is TGTGCCAGTAGTATAGGATGGAGGGCCCGCAATCAGCCCCAGCATTTT.

This clonotype turned up a few times. This chain joins TRBV6-5 and TRBJ1-6; D unresolved. Germline V gives CDR1 MNHEY, CDR2 SVGAGI. The V end lost 6 bases, the J end lost 11 bases, and 20 bases lay between the germline ends. The CDR3 extends over 15 amino acids. CDR3 sequence reads: CASRPVGGLRPPLHF. DNA for the CDR3: TGTGCCAGCAGACCCGTCGGCGGCCTTCGGCCACCCCTCCACTTT.

This clonotype has just one count. The rearrangement links TRBV19 to TRBJ1-1, with TRBD1 as a possible D gene (6 bases). Trimming shortened V by 3 bases and J by 4 bases, and 18 bases separated the two germline ends. CDR1 is LNHDA and CDR2 is SQIVND in the germline V gene (reference sequence). This CDR3 spans 16 amino acids. The CDR3 is CASSMRTDIPGTEAFF. The CDR3 DNA follows: TGTGCCAGTAGTATGAGGACAGATATCCCGGGCACTGAAGCTTTCTTT.

This chain links TRBV4-2 with TRBJ2-2; 9 nucleotides agree with TRBD1. Trimming took 4 bases from V and 2 from J; bases not matched to a gene: 11. Germline values: CDR1 LGHNA, CDR2 YNFKEQ. The CDR3 totals 18 residues. The CDR3 sequence is CASSPRGQGWDNTGELFF. The DNA for the CDR3 is TGTGCCAGCAGCCCCCGGGGACAGGGTTGGGACAACACCGGGGAGCTGTTTTTT.

This clonotype was recorded a few times. The rearrangement joins TRBV4-3 to TRBJ1-5; D call uncertain. V shed 1 base and J shed 7 bases, with 14 bases lying between them. The CDR3 runs to 15 residues. Per germline, CDR1 LGHNA and CDR2 YSLEER. CDR3 bases: TGCGCCAGCAGCCAAGGAACAGCCGAGGGACAGCCCCAGCATTTT. This encodes CASSQGTAEGQPQHF.

The chain joins TRBV10-3 to TRBJ2-6; D is perhaps TRBD1 (5 bases). CDR3 size: 21 residues. Trimming pared 3 bases from V and 0 bases from J, leaving 24 bases between. Germline V gives CDR1 ENHRY, CDR2 SYGVKD. The CDR3 sequence: CAISEFTPFPTQGSGANVLTF. The DNA of the CDR3 is TGTGCCATCAGTGAATTCACCCCATTTCCAACCCAGGGCTCTGGGGCCAACGTCCTGACTTTC.

There are many counts of this clonotype. The gene calls are TRBV7-8 and TRBJ1-5; TRBD1 aligns across 9 bases. Germline V gives CDR1 SGHVS, CDR2 FQNEAQ. The CDR3 runs 18 residues. V was pared by 4 bases and J by 5 bases, with 15 bases of the junction left unmatched. CDR3 residues: CASSSFGTGRVEYQPQHF. DNA of the CDR3: TGTGCCAGCAGCTCCTTTGGGACAGGGCGTGTTGAATATCAGCCCCAGCATTTT.

V and J are TRBV19 and TRBJ1-2, with unresolved D. There are 12 residues in the CDR3. V lost 7 bases to trimming and J lost 4 bases, with 10 bases between them. CDR1 and CDR2 from the germline V gene are LNHDA and SQIVND (reference sequence). The CDR3: CASKGGGYGYTF. DNA for the CDR3: TGTGCCAGTAAAGGAGGCGGCTATGGCTACACCTTC.

This CDR3 is CASNNRDTYTGELFF. The CDR3 DNA is TGTGCCAGCAACAACCGGGACACCTACACCGGGGAGCTGTTTTTT. J is TRBJ2-2 and V is TRBV5-4; D perhaps matches TRBD1 (6 bases). The CDR3 totals 15 residues. CDR1 and CDR2 from the germline V gene are SGHNT and YYREEE (reference sequence). Trimming took off 6 bases at V and 3 bases at J, with 15 bases between the two ends. Supplemented by reference TRBV5-4 and TRBJ2-2, the full variable domain reads ETGVTQSPTHLIKTRGQQVTLRCSSQSGHNTVSWYQQALGQGPQFIFQYYREEENGRGNFPPRFSGLQFPNYSSELNVNALELDDSALYLCASNNRDTYTGELFFGEGSRLTVL.

V and J are TRBV7-2 and TRBJ2-7, with D possibly TRBD1 on 5 matching bases. V lost 3 bases, J lost 2 bases, and 8 bases lay in between. In germline, CDR1 is SGHTA, CDR2 FQGNSA. This CDR3 is 13 amino acids long. CDR3 amino acids: CASSLTVAYEQYV. CDR3 nucleotides: TGTGCCAGCAGCTTGACAGTCGCCTACGAGCAGTACGTC.

The rearrangement joins TRBV15 to TRBJ2-3; D is possibly TRBD1 or TRBD2 (5 bases each). The CDR3 covers 18 residues. V lost 4 bases and J 6 bases, leaving 26 bases between the germline ends. Germline CDR1 is LNHNV and CDR2 is YYDKDF (reference sequence). The CDR3 region is CATSTELSNVGVWDTQYF. The CDR3 DNA follows: TGTGCCACCAGCACAGAATTAAGCAATGTGGGGGTCTGGGATACGCAGTATTTT.

The sample holds many counts of this clonotype. The genes are TRBV7-6 and TRBJ1-4; D is ambiguous. V lost 5 bases and J lost 3, with 13 bases in between. CDR1 is SGHVS, CDR2 FNYEAQ, per germline. The length of the CDR3 is 15 residues. The CDR3 loop is CASSPPGRANEKLFF. The CDR3 DNA reads as TGTGCCAGCAGCCCACCCGGGAGGGCTAATGAAAAACTGTTTTTT.

The J gene is TRBJ2-5, the V gene TRBV27, with TRBD1 identical over 8 bases. The trim removed 7 bases at V and 5 bases at J, leaving 15 bases unmatched. Germline-derived CDR1 and CDR2 are MNHEY and SMNVEV (reference sequence). The CDR3 covers 16 residues. CDR3 region: CASKETADRVVETQYF. The CDR3 DNA is TGTGCCAGCAAGGAGACCGCGGACAGGGTCGTGGAGACCCAGTACTTC.

The table lists this clonotype with a few counts. The rearrangement uses TRBV20-1 and TRBJ2-3, with TRBD2 matching 9 bases. CDR3 length equals 16 residues. CDR1 and CDR2 from the germline V gene are DFQATT and SNEGSKA (reference sequence). V trimming: 0 bases; J trimming: 2 bases; junction bases outside the gene matches: 6. The CDR3 loop is CSAREGSGGITDTQYF. The DNA for the CDR3 is TGCAGTGCTAGAGAAGGAAGCGGGGGGATCACAGATACGCAGTATTTT.

The chain employs TRBV2 and TRBJ2-3; 7 positions agree with TRBD2. The CDR3 covers 16 residues. Trimming took 3 bases from V and 1 from J; bases not matched to a gene: 7. From germline, CDR1 is SNHLY and CDR2 FYNNEI. The CDR3 loop reads CASSEGLSRRTDTQYF. As DNA, the CDR3 is TGTGCCAGCAGTGAGGGACTATCTCGACGCACAGATACGCAGTATTTT.

This clonotype has more than one count but fewer than ten. This rearrangement joins TRBV28 to TRBJ2-5; 8 bases are shared with TRBD2. CDR3 length equals 17 residues. Losses at the gene ends were 8 bases for V and 1 base for J; bases not matched to a gene: 15. Germline V gene lookup returns CDR1 MDHEN and CDR2 SYDVKM. The CDR3 nucleotides are TGTGCCAGCGGACTGGGGGGGCGGGGGGCCCCCCAAGAGACCCAGTACTTC. Its protein product is CASGLGGRGAPQETQYF.

The chain joins TRBV6-1 to TRBJ1-2, with 8 bases aligning to TRBD1. The trim removed 2 bases at V and 5 bases at J, leaving 7 bases unmatched. Germline assignment: CDR1 MNHNS and CDR2 SASEGT. This CDR3 contains 15 residues. CDR3 nucleotides: TGTGCCAGCAGTGAAAAGACAGGGGCTTGGTATGGCTACACCTTC. This codes for CASSEKTGAWYGYTF.

This clonotype has a handful of counts. The V and J genes are TRBV7-2 and TRBJ1-4; 7 bases fit TRBD1. J lost 8 bases, V lost 1 base, and 7 bases had no gene match. The CDR3 consists of 15 residues. Per the germline V gene, CDR1 is SGHTA and CDR2 is FQGNSA. For the CDR3, the DNA is TGTGCCAGCAGCTTAGGAGGGGGCTTAGTGGAAAAACTGTTTTTT. Residues: CASSLGGGLVEKLFF.